Below, 16 T cell receptor beta chains from the same sample are listed, as sequenced in a study of cytomegalovirus exposure and HLA in healthy donors. 60 Vbeta and 13 Jbeta primers were used in PCR. This table comes from immunoSEQ multiplex PCR, and its TCRdb copy is limited to in-frame clones, with some not included. The sample has about 150,000 clones, 75% to 90% seen once; the top ten hold more than 5.5%. Sequencing was done on a sample of PBMCs. The origin of the receptors is a young man in good health and CMV-seropositive.

This clone is a singleton in its sample. The chain recombines TRBV6-1 with TRBJ1-2; D remains unclear. Trimming shortened V by 1 base and J by 2 bases, and 8 bases separated the two germline ends. Per the germline V gene, CDR1 is MNHNS and CDR2 is SASEGT. This CDR3 has 14 residues. The CDR3 nucleotides read TGTGCCAGCAGTGAAGGCCCAGTCAACTATGGCTACACCTTC. This codes for CASSEGPVNYGYTF.

The CDR3 sequence is CASTPSGGSNEQYF. For the CDR3, the DNA is TGCGCCAGCACCCCTAGCGGGGGGAGCAACGAGCAGTACTTC. V and J are TRBV5-1 and TRBJ2-7; TRBD2 matches 11 bases. The CDR3 loop spans 14 amino acids. Germline V CDR1 and CDR2: SGHRS, YFSETQ. After removal of 6 bases from V and 5 bases from J, the junction contained 7 bases not matched to a gene.

This chain joins TRBV9 and TRBJ2-1; D may be TRBD1 (5 bases). There are 12 residues in the CDR3. V lost 0 bases and J lost 7, with 5 bases in between. The germline V gene encodes CDR1 SGDLS and CDR2 YYNGEE. The CDR3 DNA sequence: TGTGCCAGCAGCGTAGAGGGGAATGAGCAGTTCTTC. It specifies CASSVEGNEQFF.

This clone appeared once. The chain links TRBV5-1 to TRBJ1-1; D call uncertain. V was cut by 0 bases and J by 1 base, with 7 bases left in between. This CDR3 region has 14 residues. CDR1 is SGHRS, CDR2 YFSETQ, per germline. This CDR3 is CASSLGARNTEAFF. The CDR3 nucleotides read TGCGCCAGCAGCTTGGGGGCACGGAACACTGAAGCTTTCTTT. Together with reference TRBV5-1 and TRBJ1-1, the CDR3 gives the full variable domain: KAGVTQTPRYLIKTRGQQVTLSCSPISGHRSVSWYQQTPGQGLQFLFEYFSETQRNKGNFPGRFSGRQFSNSRSEMNVSTLELGDSALYLCASSLGARNTEAFFGQGTRLTVV.

The DNA for the CDR3 is TGTGCCAGCAGCCAAGATTTGACTGCCTACAATGAGCAGTTCTTC. This translates into CASSQDLTAYNEQFF. The genes are TRBV14 and TRBJ2-1; D is unclear. CDR1 and CDR2 (germline): SGHDN, FVKESK. The CDR3 totals 15 residues. Deletions cut 0 bases from V and 2 bases from J, with 8 bases between.

A few counts support this clone. The chain employs TRBV7-2 and TRBJ1-6; D may be TRBD1 (5 bases). Germline V lookup: CDR1 SGHTA, CDR2 FQGNSA. Trimming stripped 5 bases from V and 0 bases from J, with 14 bases between. The CDR3 totals 17 residues. The CDR3, as DNA: TGTGCCAGCAGCACCCGACAGTCTAGCTCCTATAATTCACCCCTCCACTTT. The encoded protein is CASSTRQSSSYNSPLHF.

The rearrangement joins TRBV27 to TRBJ1-1; D is unclear. The V gene's germline CDR1 is MNHEY and CDR2 SMNVEV (reference sequence). This CDR3 is built from 14 residues. The V end lost 4 bases, the J end lost 0 bases, and 9 bases lay between the germline ends. CDR3 in amino acids: CASSYSSVNTEAFF. CDR3 in DNA: TGTGCCAGCAGTTACAGTAGCGTGAACACTGAAGCTTTCTTT.

This chain uses TRBV19 with TRBJ1-1; the match to TRBD1 covers 8 bases. Germline V gives CDR1 LNHDA, CDR2 SQIVND (reference sequence). This CDR3 is built from 17 residues. Trimming at V came to 6 bases and at J to 6 bases, leaving 18 bases not matched to a gene. The CDR3 nucleotides read TGTGCCAGTAGCATCTCCGGGCAGGGGGCATATAGGGCTGAAGCTTTCTTT. Its protein product is CASSISGQGAYRAEAFF. The variable domain in full, with the rest retrieved from reference TRBV19 and TRBJ1-1, is DGGITQSPKYLFRKEGQNVTLSCEQNLNHDAMYWYRQDPGQGLRLIYYSQIVNDFQKGDIAEGYSVSREKKESFPLTVTSAQKNPTAFYLCASSISGQGAYRAEAFFGQGTRLTVV.

The chain recombines TRBV7-6 with TRBJ2-1, with 7 bases aligning to TRBD2. This CDR3 comprises 17 residues. Germline assignment: CDR1 SGHVS and CDR2 FNYEAQ. V trimming: 5 bases; J trimming: 4 bases; junction bases outside the gene matches: 14. CDR3 protein: CASSPDSLAAVYNEQFF. The CDR3, as DNA: TGTGCCAGCAGCCCGGACTCGCTAGCGGCGGTATACAATGAGCAGTTCTTC.

The CDR3: CASGSDRGNSPLHF. DNA of the CDR3: TGTGCTAGTGGCTCCGACAGGGGCAATTCACCCCTCCACTTT. This sequence joins TRBV12-5 and TRBJ1-6, with 8 bases aligning to TRBD1. The CDR3 is 14 residues long. Looked up from germline, CDR1 is LGHNT and CDR2 is FRNRAP. The V gene end was trimmed by 6 bases and the J gene end by 7 bases; junction bases not matched to a gene: 5.

V gene TRBV27 combines with J gene TRBJ2-2, with 7 bases aligning to TRBD2. Germline-derived CDR1 and CDR2 are MNHEY and SMNVEV (reference sequence). Germline trimming cut 4 bases from V and 4 bases from J; bases unmatched to any gene: 12. This CDR3 comprises 17 residues. In DNA, the CDR3 is TGTGCCAGCAGTTGGGCTGGCGGGAGTTTGGCCACCGGGGAGCTGTTTTTT. As protein: CASSWAGGSLATGELFF.

V usage is TRBV5-1 and J usage is TRBJ2-1; TRBD2 aligns across 7 bases. The V and J ends lost 2 bases and 5 bases, in that order; junction bases with no gene match: 7. Looked up from germline, CDR1 is SGHRS and CDR2 is YFSETQ. The CDR3 extends over 15 amino acids. CDR3 DNA sequence: TGCGCCAGCAGCTTTCGACTAGCAGAGAACAATGAGCAGTTCTTC. Protein product: CASSFRLAENNEQFF.

The gene calls are TRBV7-8 and TRBJ2-7; D remains unclear. This CDR3 contains 13 residues. V lost 0 bases to trimming and J lost 2 bases, with 5 bases between them. Germline V gives CDR1 SGHVS, CDR2 FQNEAQ. For the CDR3, the DNA is TGTGCCAGCAGCTTAGCGCGAGCCTACGAGCAGTACTTC. It specifies CASSLARAYEQYF.

The V and J genes are TRBV18 and TRBJ2-1, with 9 bases fitting TRBD2. The V gene end was trimmed by 2 bases and the J gene end by 5 bases; junction bases not matched to a gene: 10. The CDR3 has 17 residues. The germline CDR1 and CDR2 sequences are KGHSH and LQKENI. CDR3 bases: TGTGCCAGCTCACCATGGGCTAGCGGGACGGGCAACAATGAGCAGTTCTTC. Translated, it gives CASSPWASGTGNNEQFF.

The chain joins TRBV12-5 to TRBJ2-5; 9 positions match TRBD2. V was pared by 6 bases and J by 7 bases, with 9 bases of the junction left unmatched. The V gene's germline CDR1 is LGHNT and CDR2 FRNRAP. There are 14 residues in the CDR3. This CDR3 reads CASGLAGATGTQYF. The CDR3 nucleotides read TGTGCTAGTGGGTTAGCGGGGGCCACGGGGACCCAGTACTTC.

V usage is TRBV4-1 and J usage is TRBJ2-7, with a tentative D call TRBD1 (7 bases). The length of the CDR3 is 16 residues. Germline-derived CDR1 and CDR2 are MGHRA and YSYEKL. V lost 0 bases and J 0 bases, leaving 12 bases between the germline ends. CDR3 in DNA: TGCGCCAGCAGCCAAGATCGGGGGACAGCCTCCTACGAGCAGTACTTC. It specifies CASSQDRGTASYEQYF.